The 9 T cell receptor beta chains below come from one sample, sequenced in a study of T cells expressing NK-cell markers. TCRdb reanalyzed the 5' RACE reads and collapses them to one entry per CDR3 protein, without DNA. This table lists a few hundred thousand distinct CDR3 sequences. Sample: blood T cells: a sorted CD56 or NKG2C T cell subset, CD4+ or CD8+ T cells, or bulk PBMC T cells (not recorded which). Receptors were obtained from a man between 18 and 69 years old in good health.

The gene calls are TRBV30 and TRBJ2-5; without DNA, the TCRdb call of TRBD1 cannot be checked. Germline values: CDR1 GTSNPN, CDR2 SVGIG (reference sequence). There are 13 residues in the CDR3. The CDR3 loop is CAWRDRGPETQYF.

The CDR3 region is CASSSLGQAGLYGYTF. This chain links TRBV12-3 or TRBV12-4 with TRBJ1-2; the D call of TRBD1 rests on TCRdb alone, since no DNA is present to check it. The CDR3 has 16 residues.

The V call is TRBV2, the J call TRBJ2-5; the TCRdb D gene call, TRBD2, has no DNA to confirm it. In germline, CDR1 is SNHLY, CDR2 FYNNEI. The CDR3 spans 15 residues. The CDR3 protein is CASNGLAGSYETQYF.

The rearrangement links TRBV2 to TRBJ2-2; TCRdb gives TRBD1 as the D gene, but with no DNA this cannot be confirmed. Germline assignment: CDR1 SNHLY and CDR2 FYNNEI. The length of the CDR3 is 15 residues. CDR3 in amino acids: CASTAQGANTGELFF.

The chain has TRBV12-3 or TRBV12-4 and TRBJ2-1; TCRdb's D call of TRBD1 is untestable without DNA. CDR3 length equals 17 residues. CDR3 in amino acids: CASSLRAPLGSYNEQFF.

This chain connects TRBV29-1 to TRBJ2-5; absent DNA, TCRdb's TRBD1 call cannot be checked. Germline lookup yields CDR1 SQVTM and CDR2 ANQGSEA. This CDR3 has 13 amino acids. Here the CDR3 reads CSVEPGAKETQYF. Drawing the rest from reference TRBV29-1 and TRBJ2-5, the complete variable domain is SAVISQKPSRDICQRGTSLTIQCQVDSQVTMMFWYRQQPGQSLTLIATANQGSEATYESGFVIDKFPISRPNLTFSTLTVSNMSPEDSSIYLCSVEPGAKETQYFGPGTRLLVL.

This chain connects TRBV28 to TRBJ1-2. Germline assignment: CDR1 MDHEN and CDR2 SYDVKM. The CDR3 is 11 residues long. The CDR3 reads CASAINYGYTF.

J is TRBJ2-4 and V is TRBV2; TCRdb selects TRBD1, and the lack of DNA leaves this call unchecked. Germline assignment: CDR1 SNHLY and CDR2 FYNNEI. The CDR3 loop spans 15 amino acids. The chain's CDR3 is CASRDQGYGKNIQYF.

This chain connects TRBV6-1 to TRBJ2-3; checking the TCRdb D call of TRBD2 is not possible without DNA. This CDR3 region has 14 residues. CDR1 and CDR2 from the germline V gene are MNHNS and SASEGT. CDR3 protein: CASRKGAGTDTQYF.